This T cell receptor (beta chain) derives from a study of blood T cell repertoires in COVID-19. Looking at the study overall: T cells, B-cell-depleted T cells, or PBMCs supplied cDNA or gDNA.

Original processing notes: Researchers report that nucleated cell counts were estimated from reference gene primer amplification. The method was immunoSEQ multiplex PCR; TCRdb's version includes in-frame clones alone and lacks a portion of them. D and trimming were read from the DNA, whereas the V and J calls and clone size are those reported in that table. The sample contains around 310,000 clones, roughly 90% of which appear only once. The sample consisted of peripheral blood. The sequence came from a woman in her 50s with active or convalescent COVID-19.

This CDR3 reads CASSLEAGGNEQFF. CDR3 nucleotide sequence: TGTGCCAGCAGCCTGGAGGCGGGAGGCAATGAGCAGTTCTTC. The rearrangement uses TRBV6-5 and TRBJ2-1; 8 bases are a match to TRBD2. The CDR3 contains 14 residues. CDR1 and CDR2 from the germline V gene are MNHEY and SVGAGI. The trim removed 6 bases at V and 6 bases at J, leaving 7 bases unmatched.